Sequencing of this T cell receptor (beta chain) was carried out in a study of blood T cell repertoires in COVID-19 (dated by TCRdb to the early 2020s). For context, the study as a whole: The collaborator samples originated in the United States, Italy and Spain and spanned the acute and convalescent phases of COVID-19. The samples were drawn from two sources: the first 160 participants of the ongoing ImmuneRACE study, and 1,254 subjects contributed by 6 global collaborators. The repertoires were released in a freely available public database intended as a resource for research on the immune response to SARS-CoV-2. Where HLA class I and class II types were available, the types were taken from metadata supplied by the sample provider, not from assay-based typing. A de-identified subject ID, COVID-19 status, age in years and sex were almost always included in the sample metadata. The dataset comprised deeply sampled blood TCRbeta repertoires from subjects exposed to, actively infected with, or recovered from COVID-19. The prospective study material was composed of cDNA or gDNA derived from T cells, B-cell-depleted T cells, or PBMCs.

Collaborating institutions collected whole blood in K2EDTA tubes following their own protocols. For TCRbeta analysis, collaborators shipped samples as frozen whole blood, isolated PBMCs, or DNA extracted from either of those sample types. The CDR3 has 14 amino acids, counting the end cysteine and phenylalanine. Just CDR3 DNA is preserved here, 42 bases in frame from base 1. Cut back by 9 bases and 3 bases, the V and J ends lie 17 bases apart. CDR1 SGHRS and CDR2 YFSETQ are derived from the germline V gene. Concerning this clone: The antigen it recognizes is unknown. Base qualities are missing; no much larger clone stands one base away.

The immunoSEQ Assay, a bias-controlled multiplex PCR, was used to amplify TCRbeta CDR3 regions from genomic DNA. Concerning the study's data processing: The number of nucleated cells in each sample was estimated by amplification of reference gene primers within the assay. To quantify the absolute abundance of each unique TCRbeta CDR3 rearrangement, sequence reads were collapsed and filtered. Productive Simpson clonality was computed per sample as the square root of Simpson's diversity index over productive rearrangements. What TCRdb holds here is the immuneACCESS table cut down to in-frame rearrangements. Part of the clones is not present; checked against another copy, under half of the missing clones reflect an unresolved V gene, and the others are unexplained. D and trimming come from the DNA, and the V and J calls and clone size come from that table. The sample contains a few hundred thousand clones, around 86% of them found a single time. The leading ten clones occupy approximately 2.2% of the sample.

Broader findings and caveats from the paper: Clinical and demographic metadata were provided uncurated, with the amount varying by source and participant.

This sequence was found in a man in his fifties with acute or convalescent COVID-19. Source material: peripheral blood. The chain is made from TRBV5-1 and TRBJ2-3; TRBD1 might be the D gene, on 6 matching bases. The nucleotides read TGCGCCACCTCTTTCGACAGGAAGACAGATACGCAGTATTTT. Its amino acids are CATSFDRKTDTQYF.